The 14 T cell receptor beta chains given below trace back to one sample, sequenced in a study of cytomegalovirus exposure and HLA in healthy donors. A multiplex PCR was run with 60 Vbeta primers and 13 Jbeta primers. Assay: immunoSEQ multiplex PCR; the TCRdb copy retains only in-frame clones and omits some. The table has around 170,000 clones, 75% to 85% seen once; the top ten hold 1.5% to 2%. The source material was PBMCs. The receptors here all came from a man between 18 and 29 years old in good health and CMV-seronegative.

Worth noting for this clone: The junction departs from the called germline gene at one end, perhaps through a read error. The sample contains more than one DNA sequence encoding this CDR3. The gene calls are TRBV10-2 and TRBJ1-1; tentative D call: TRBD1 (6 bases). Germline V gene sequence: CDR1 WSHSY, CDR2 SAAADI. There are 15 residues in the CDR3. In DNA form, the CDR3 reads TGCGCCAGCATTAGGGGGTTTGCCGGTACTTCTGAGGCTTTCTTT. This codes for CASIRGFAGTSEAFF.

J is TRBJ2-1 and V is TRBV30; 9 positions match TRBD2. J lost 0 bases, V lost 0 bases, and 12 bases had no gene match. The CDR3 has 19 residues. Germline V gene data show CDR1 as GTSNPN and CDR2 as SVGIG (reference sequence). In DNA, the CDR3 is TGTGCCTGGAGTGTACGGGGACTAGCAAAACCCCGCTCCTACAATGAGCAGTTCTTC. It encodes CAWSVRGLAKPRSYNEQFF.

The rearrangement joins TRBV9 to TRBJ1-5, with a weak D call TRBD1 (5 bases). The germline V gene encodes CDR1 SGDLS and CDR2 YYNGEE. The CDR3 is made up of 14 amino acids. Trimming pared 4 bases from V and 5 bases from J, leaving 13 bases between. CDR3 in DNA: TGTGCCAGCAGCTTGGGGACGGGAGATCAGCCCCAGCATTTT. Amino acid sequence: CASSLGTGDQPQHF.

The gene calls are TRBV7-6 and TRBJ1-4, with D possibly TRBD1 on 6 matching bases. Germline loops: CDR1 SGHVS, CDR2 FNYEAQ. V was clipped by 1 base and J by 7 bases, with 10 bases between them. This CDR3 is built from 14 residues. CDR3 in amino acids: CASSLEGEGEKLFF. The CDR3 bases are TGTGCCAGCAGCTTAGAGGGGGAGGGTGAAAAACTGTTTTTT. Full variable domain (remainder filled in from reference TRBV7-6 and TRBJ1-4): GAGVSQSPRYKVTKRGQDVALRCDPISGHVSLYWYRQALGQGPEFLTYFNYEAQQDKSGLPNDRFSAERPEGSISTLTIQRTEQRDSAMYRCASSLEGEGEKLFFGSGTQLSVL.

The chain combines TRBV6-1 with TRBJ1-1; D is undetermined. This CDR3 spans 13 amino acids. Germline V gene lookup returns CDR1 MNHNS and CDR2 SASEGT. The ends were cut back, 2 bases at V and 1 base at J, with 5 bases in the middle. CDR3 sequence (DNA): TGTGCCAGCAGTGAATGGAGGAACACTGAAGCTTTCTTT. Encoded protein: CASSEWRNTEAFF.

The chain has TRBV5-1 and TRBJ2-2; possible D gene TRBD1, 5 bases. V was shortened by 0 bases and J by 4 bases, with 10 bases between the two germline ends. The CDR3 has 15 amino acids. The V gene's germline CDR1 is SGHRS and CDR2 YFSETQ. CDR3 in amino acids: CASSLAGKGTGELFF. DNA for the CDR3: TGCGCCAGCAGCTTGGCAGGGAAAGGCACCGGGGAGCTGTTTTTT. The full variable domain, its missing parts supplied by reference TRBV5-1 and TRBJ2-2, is KAGVTQTPRYLIKTRGQQVTLSCSPISGHRSVSWYQQTPGQGLQFLFEYFSETQRNKGNFPGRFSGRQFSNSRSEMNVSTLELGDSALYLCASSLAGKGTGELFFGEGSRLTVL.

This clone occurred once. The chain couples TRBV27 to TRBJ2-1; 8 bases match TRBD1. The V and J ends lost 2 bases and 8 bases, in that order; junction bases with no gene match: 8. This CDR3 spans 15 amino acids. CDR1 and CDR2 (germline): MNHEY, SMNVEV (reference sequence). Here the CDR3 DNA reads TGTGCCAGCAGTTTAAAACGACAGGGGATCCATGAGCAGTTCTTC. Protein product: CASSLKRQGIHEQFF.

CDR3 nucleotides: TGTGCCAGCAGTTTAGCGGCTCGGGGAGGATCACCCCTCCACTTT. Amino acid sequence: CASSLAARGGSPLHF. The chain is built from TRBV27 and TRBJ1-6; D ambiguous. The CDR3 has 15 residues. The germline V gene has CDR1 MNHEY and CDR2 SMNVEV (reference sequence). The V end was cut by 2 bases, the J end by 10 bases, with 15 bases between.

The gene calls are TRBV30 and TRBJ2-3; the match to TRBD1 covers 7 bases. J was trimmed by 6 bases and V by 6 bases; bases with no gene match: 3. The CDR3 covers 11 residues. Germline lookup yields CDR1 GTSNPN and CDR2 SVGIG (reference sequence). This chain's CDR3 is CACPRGDTQYF. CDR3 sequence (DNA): TGTGCCTGCCCCAGGGGGGATACGCAGTATTTT.

In nucleotides, the CDR3 is TGTGCCTGGAGTGGACAGGGCGGCACTGAAGCTTTCTTT. It is translated as CAWSGQGGTEAFF. The chain couples TRBV30 to TRBJ1-1; 7 bases agree with TRBD1. The CDR3 extends over 13 amino acids. The V gene's germline CDR1 is GTSNPN and CDR2 SVGIG (reference sequence). J lost 4 bases, V lost 1 base, and 3 bases had no gene match.

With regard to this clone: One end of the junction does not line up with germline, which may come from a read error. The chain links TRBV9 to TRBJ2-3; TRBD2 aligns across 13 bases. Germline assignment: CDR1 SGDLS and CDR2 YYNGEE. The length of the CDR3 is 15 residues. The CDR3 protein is CASSTSGGATNTQYF. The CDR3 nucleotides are TGTGCCAGCAGCACTAGCGGGGGGGCCACAAATACGCAGTATTTT.

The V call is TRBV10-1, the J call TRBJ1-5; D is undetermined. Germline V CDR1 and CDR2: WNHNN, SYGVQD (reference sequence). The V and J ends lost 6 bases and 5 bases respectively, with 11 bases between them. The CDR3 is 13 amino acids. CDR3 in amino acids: CASSENTDQPQHF. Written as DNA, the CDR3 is TGCGCCAGCAGCGAGAATACGGATCAGCCCCAGCATTTT.

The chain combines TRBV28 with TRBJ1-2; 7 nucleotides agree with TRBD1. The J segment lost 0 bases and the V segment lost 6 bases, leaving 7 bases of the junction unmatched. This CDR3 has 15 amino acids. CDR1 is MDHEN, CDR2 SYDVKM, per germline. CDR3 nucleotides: TGTGCCAGCAGGAAACAGGGGCGGTCTAACTATGGCTACACCTTC. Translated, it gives CASRKQGRSNYGYTF.

As DNA, the CDR3 is TGTGCCAGCAGCTTAGCCGGGAACTCTGGGGCCAACGTCCTGACTTTC. Amino acid sequence: CASSLAGNSGANVLTF. The rearrangement uses TRBV7-2 and TRBJ2-6, with D perhaps matching TRBD2 (5 bases). There are 16 residues in the CDR3. V lost 0 bases and J 0 bases, leaving 6 bases between the germline ends. Per germline, CDR1 SGHTA and CDR2 FQGNSA.